This T cell receptor (beta chain) emerged from a study of blood T cells in healthy people across ages. CDR3 length equals 19 residues. CDR1 is MNHEY, CDR2 SMNVEV, per germline (reference sequence). The germline V and J ends were trimmed by 3 bases and 0 bases, with 21 bases remaining between them. A second about 6 to 11 cycle PCR used barcoded and J-beta primers. TCRdb reprocessed the 5' RACE reads via MiXCR and lists one record per CDR3 protein. This sample has 650,000 or so distinct CDR3 sequences, with 40% to 65% found just once. Donors ranged from roughly 6 to 90 years old and were healthy Caucasians in Russia. Peripheral blood, around 9.4 milliliters per donor, was collected. As to this clonotype: The antigen is not known.

Study results and caveats: Researchers judged that diversity estimates from one million T cells fell short of true values.

Input material: blood. The rearrangement links TRBV27 to TRBJ1-5; D may be TRBD1 (5 bases). The TCR was taken from a woman aged 80 or older in good health. The CDR3 coding sequence is TGTGCCAGCAGTTTTTTCCCCCCCGACAGAACATATAGCAATCAGCCCCAGCATTTT. It specifies CASSFFPPDRTYSNQPQHF.